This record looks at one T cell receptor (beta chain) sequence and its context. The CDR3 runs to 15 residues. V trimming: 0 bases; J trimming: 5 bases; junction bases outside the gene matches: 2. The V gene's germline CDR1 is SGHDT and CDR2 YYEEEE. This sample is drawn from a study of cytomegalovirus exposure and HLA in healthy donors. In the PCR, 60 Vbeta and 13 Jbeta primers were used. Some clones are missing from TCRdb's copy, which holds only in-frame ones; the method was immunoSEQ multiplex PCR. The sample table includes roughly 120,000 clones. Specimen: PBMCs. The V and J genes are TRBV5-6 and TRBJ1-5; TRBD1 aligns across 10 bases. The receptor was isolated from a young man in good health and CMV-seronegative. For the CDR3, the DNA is TGTGCCAGCAGCTTGGTGGGGACAGGGGATCAGCCCCAGCATTTT. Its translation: CASSLVGTGDQPQHF.